Listed here are 28 T cell receptor beta chains from one sample, sequenced in a study of shared T cell receptors in the human thymus. Sequencing used immunoSEQ multiplex PCR; TCRdb keeps in-frame clones, though not all of them. The sample lists hundreds of thousands of clones, approximately 89% occurring once. The same data also contributed to another study, on human thymus T cells.

The specimen sequenced was thymocytes. All receptors derive from a boy in the first two years of life with a congenital heart defect.

The chain recombines TRBV5-1 with TRBJ2-7; weak D call: TRBD2 (6 bases). Between the trimmed V and J ends, which lost 0 bases and 5 bases, there was a span of 12 bases. Germline CDR1 is SGHRS and CDR2 is YFSETQ. The CDR3 contains 14 residues. CDR3 DNA: TGCGCCAGCAGCTTGGTTCGGGGGATCCACGAGCAGTACTTC. This encodes CASSLVRGIHEQYF.

The V and J genes are TRBV7-8 and TRBJ2-7, with TRBD2 matching 7 bases. The germline V gene encodes CDR1 SGHVS and CDR2 FQNEAQ. Germline trimming cut 5 bases from V and 7 bases from J; bases unmatched to any gene: 14. This CDR3 spans 15 amino acids. The CDR3 reads CASSRGGGWWREQYF. The CDR3 DNA is TGTGCCAGCAGCCGTGGGGGAGGGTGGTGGAGGGAGCAGTACTTC.

This clone was picked up one time. The V gene is TRBV4-3, the J gene TRBJ2-7; 13 bases align to TRBD2. The CDR3 covers 20 residues. V shed 0 bases and J 9 bases; nucleotides not matched to a gene: 20. Germline CDR1 reads LGHNA; CDR2 reads YSLEER. CDR3 bases: TGCGCCAGCAGCCAAGAAAAGGTGACTAGCGGGAGGATAAAATCGAGGGCGCAGTACTTC. Translating gives CASSQEKVTSGRIKSRAQYF.

The genes are TRBV5-1 and TRBJ2-3, with 11 bases aligning to TRBD2. The CDR3 totals 16 residues. V lost 2 bases, J lost 5 bases, and 7 bases stayed unmatched. Looked up from germline, CDR1 is SGHRS and CDR2 is YFSETQ. Here the CDR3 reads CASSLSGTSGKDTQYF. DNA of the CDR3: TGCGCCAGCAGCTTAAGCGGGACTAGCGGAAAAGATACGCAGTATTTT.

The chain employs TRBV6-6 and TRBJ1-1, with a tentative D call TRBD1 (5 bases). This CDR3 is 13 amino acids long. The germline V gene encodes CDR1 MNHNY and CDR2 SVGAGI (reference sequence). V lost 4 bases and J 4 bases, leaving 10 bases between the germline ends. CDR3 DNA sequence: TGTGCCAGCAGTTCCGACAGATGCACTGAAGCTTTCTTT. Translating it yields CASSSDRCTEAFF.

This clone came up a few times. The sample has other DNA sequences that encode this CDR3 too. V usage is TRBV19 and J usage is TRBJ1-5; D is uncertain. Deletions cut 5 bases from V and 2 bases from J, with 4 bases between. Germline V gene sequence: CDR1 LNHDA, CDR2 SQIVND (reference sequence). CDR3 length: 12 amino acids. The CDR3 reads CASSSGNQPQHF. The CDR3 DNA reads TGTGCCAGTAGTTCTGGCAATCAGCCCCAGCATTTT.

The rearrangement uses TRBV30 and TRBJ2-7; D is undetermined. Deletions cut 3 bases from V and 0 bases from J, with 12 bases between. CDR1 is GTSNPN and CDR2 is SVGIG in the germline V gene (reference sequence). The CDR3 contains 14 residues. The CDR3 loop reads CAWRAVLSSYEQYF. The CDR3, as DNA: TGTGCCTGGAGGGCGGTCCTGAGCTCCTACGAGCAGTACTTC.

The rearrangement joins TRBV4-1 to TRBJ2-7, with 8 positions matching TRBD2. The length of the CDR3 is 17 residues. Germline CDR1 MGHRA, CDR2 YSYEKL. The junction had 11 bases not matched to a gene; V was cut back by 1 base and J by 3 bases. Here the CDR3 DNA reads TGCGCCAGCAGCCAAGGACTCGGGGGGGATGGGGACTACGAGCAGTACTTC. It encodes CASSQGLGGDGDYEQYF.

The rearrangement links TRBV28 to TRBJ1-2, with TRBD1 as a possible D gene (5 bases). Germline lookup yields CDR1 MDHEN and CDR2 SYDVKM. V lost 8 bases, J lost 3 bases, and 13 bases lay in between. The CDR3 runs 13 residues. DNA of the CDR3: TGTGCCAGCCAGACAGACCCGTACTATGGCTACACCTTC. This codes for CASQTDPYYGYTF.

The genes are TRBV19 and TRBJ1-4; 10 bases fit TRBD1. CDR3 length: 14 amino acids. The V segment lost 9 bases and the J segment 8 bases; nucleotides outside the gene matches: 9. CDR1 is LNHDA and CDR2 is SQIVND in the germline V gene (reference sequence). The CDR3: CASRTGGNEEKLFF. The CDR3 DNA follows: TGTGCCAGCAGGACAGGGGGGAACGAGGAAAAACTGTTTTTT. The full variable domain, in which reference TRBV19 and TRBJ1-4 provide the parts outside the CDR3, is DGGITQSPKYLFRKEGQNVTLSCEQNLNHDAMYWYRQDPGQGLRLIYYSQIVNDFQKGDIAEGYSVSREKKESFPLTVTSAQKNPTAFYLCASRTGGNEEKLFFGSGTQLSVL.

V usage is TRBV10-3 and J usage is TRBJ2-1, with TRBD1 matching 9 bases. The CDR3 sequence is 16 residues long. With 6 bases clipped from V and 3 bases from J, the junction kept 9 bases outside the gene matches. The germline V gene has CDR1 ENHRY and CDR2 SYGVKD. CDR3 nucleotide sequence: TGTGCCATCAGACCCCGGGACAGGGTGGGCTACAATGAGCAGTTCTTC. Amino acids: CAIRPRDRVGYNEQFF.

This sequence joins TRBV5-6 and TRBJ2-1, with TRBD2 as a possible D gene (6 bases). V lost 4 bases, J lost 0 bases, and 11 bases lay in between. This CDR3 is 15 amino acids long. Looked up from germline, CDR1 is SGHDT and CDR2 is YYEEEE. The CDR3 loop is CASSGTGSSYNEQFF. The CDR3 DNA follows: TGTGCCAGCAGCGGAACCGGGAGCTCCTACAATGAGCAGTTCTTC.

The gene calls are TRBV7-2 and TRBJ1-5; D unresolved. This CDR3 has 16 amino acids. Germline CDR1 SGHTA, CDR2 FQGNSA. With 3 bases removed from V and 4 bases from J, the gap between germline ends came to 16 bases. CDR3 sequence: CASSLGREGMNQPQHF. The CDR3 bases are TGTGCCAGCAGCTTGGGGAGGGAGGGTATGAATCAGCCCCAGCATTTT.

The DNA for the CDR3 is TGTGCCAGCAGTTTGACAGGGGGTTTCCCTCCTAGCGGCTACACCTTC. As protein: CASSLTGGFPPSGYTF. The chain has TRBV6-5 and TRBJ1-2, with 9 bases identical to TRBD1. CDR3 length: 16 amino acids. Germline CDR1 reads MNHEY; CDR2 reads SVGAGI. The junction had 14 bases not matched to a gene; V was cut back by 4 bases and J by 8 bases.

The chain couples TRBV28 to TRBJ2-7; D remains unclear. The CDR3 sequence is 11 residues long. CDR1 is MDHEN, CDR2 SYDVKM, per germline. V lost 4 bases to trimming and J lost 4 bases, with 5 bases between them. CDR3 in amino acids: CASSYLYEQYF. Written as DNA, the CDR3 is TGTGCCAGCAGTTATTTATACGAGCAGTACTTC. Using reference TRBV28 and TRBJ2-7 for the parts outside the CDR3, the full variable domain is DVKVTQSSRYLVKRTGEKVFLECVQDMDHENMFWYRQDPGLGLRLIYFSYDVKMKEKGDIPEGYSVSREKKERFSLILESASTNQTSMYLCASSYLYEQYFGPGTRLTVT.

J is TRBJ2-6 and V is TRBV27, with D possibly being TRBD2 (7 bases). This CDR3 contains 17 residues. V dropped 3 bases and J dropped 3 bases, with 15 bases sitting between them. Germline V CDR1 and CDR2: MNHEY, SMNVEV (reference sequence). The CDR3 region has the DNA TGTGCCAGCAGTTTTAAAGGGGGGGGCGGTGGGGCCAACGTCCTGACTTTC. It translates to CASSFKGGGGGANVLTF.

The CDR3 nucleotides read TGCGCCAGCAGCCCGGACGGAGGGCCGTACGAGCAGTACTTC. It translates to CASSPDGGPYEQYF. The chain carries TRBV4-1 and TRBJ2-7; tentatively, D is TRBD2 (6 bases). Trimming shortened V by 4 bases and J by 4 bases, and 14 bases separated the two germline ends. The CDR3 is 14 amino acids. Germline values: CDR1 MGHRA, CDR2 YSYEKL.

The J gene is TRBJ2-1, the V gene TRBV4-3; 9 bases agree with TRBD1. V lost 1 base and J lost 6; bases outside the gene matches: 7. Germline lookup yields CDR1 LGHNA and CDR2 YSLEER. This CDR3 has 16 residues. DNA of the CDR3: TGCGCCAGCAGCCAAGCTAGGACAGGGGCCGGCAATGAGCAGTTCTTC. This sequence encodes CASSQARTGAGNEQFF.

This chain joins TRBV28 and TRBJ1-2; D not certain. The germline V gene has CDR1 MDHEN and CDR2 SYDVKM. This CDR3 has 20 amino acids. V lost 3 bases and J 0 bases, leaving 26 bases between the germline ends. This CDR3 is CASSFGRVMPGGVANYGYTF. The DNA for the CDR3 is TGTGCCAGCAGTTTCGGTCGGGTTATGCCAGGAGGAGTAGCTAACTATGGCTACACCTTC.

The chain joins TRBV5-6 to TRBJ1-1, with D unclear. This CDR3 comprises 13 residues. V lost 4 bases and J lost 1, with 8 bases in between. The germline V gene encodes CDR1 SGHDT and CDR2 YYEEEE. DNA for the CDR3: TGTGCCAGCAGCCTGGATCAGAACACTGAAGCTTTCTTT. This sequence encodes CASSLDQNTEAFF.

This clone was seen a few times. The chain combines TRBV4-1 with TRBJ2-7, with TRBD2 identical over 8 bases. Germline values: CDR1 MGHRA, CDR2 YSYEKL. The V segment lost 0 bases and the J segment 0 bases; nucleotides outside the gene matches: 10. This CDR3 has 18 amino acids. The CDR3 is CASSQDLAGRATSYEQYF. The CDR3 nucleotides read TGCGCCAGCAGCCAAGATTTGGCCGGGAGGGCTACCTCCTACGAGCAGTACTTC.

The chain combines TRBV10-3 with TRBJ2-7, with a possible D match to TRBD1 (6 bases). Germline loops: CDR1 ENHRY, CDR2 SYGVKD. The CDR3 spans 16 residues. Trimming stripped 3 bases from V and 0 bases from J, with 15 bases between. The CDR3 sequence: CAISDPSGTFSYEQYF. The CDR3 nucleotides read TGTGCCATCAGTGACCCGTCGGGGACATTCTCCTACGAGCAGTACTTC.

The chain recombines TRBV28 with TRBJ2-1; the D gene is possibly TRBD2 (6 bases). Germline V lookup: CDR1 MDHEN, CDR2 SYDVKM. The CDR3 has 17 residues. V was clipped by 6 bases and J by 7 bases, with 25 bases between them. The CDR3 DNA is TGTGCCAGCAGCTTAGGGAGGCAGGTTTCTATGACAAATGAGCAGTTCTTC. It translates to CASSLGRQVSMTNEQFF.

The chain joins TRBV7-2 to TRBJ2-7; TRBD2 matches at 11 bases. V lost 4 bases to trimming and J lost 2 bases; unmatched junction nucleotides: 13. Germline V gene sequence: CDR1 SGHTA, CDR2 FQGNSA. The CDR3 contains 18 residues. In DNA, the CDR3 is TGTGCCAGCAGCTGGTTCCGGGAGGTAGCGGGAGGGCCCTACGAGCAGTACTTC. This gives the protein CASSWFREVAGGPYEQYF.

This clone was detected once. This chain links TRBV6-5 with TRBJ1-2, with no clear D. CDR1 MNHEY and CDR2 SVGAGI come from the germline V gene. Trimming pared 6 bases from V and 3 bases from J, leaving 11 bases between. The CDR3 is made up of 13 amino acids. Here the CDR3 DNA reads TGTGCCAGCAGCCCGACTCCCCACTATGGCTACACCTTC. Amino acids: CASSPTPHYGYTF.

This chain connects TRBV5-6 to TRBJ2-2; TRBD2 matches 12 bases. This CDR3 region has 16 residues. From germline, CDR1 is SGHDT and CDR2 YYEEEE. With V trimmed by 4 bases and J by 4 bases, 5 bases remained unmatched. The CDR3 reads CASSPRTSGATGELFF. The CDR3, as DNA: TGTGCCAGCAGCCCCCGGACTAGCGGGGCCACCGGGGAGCTGTTTTTT. Full variable domain (missing parts from reference TRBV5-6 and TRBJ2-2): DAGVTQSPTHLIKTRGQQVTLRCSPKSGHDTVSWYQQALGQGPQFIFQYYEEEERQRGNFPDRFSGHQFPNYSSELNVNALLLGDSALYLCASSPRTSGATGELFFGEGSRLTVL.

The chain has TRBV25-1 and TRBJ2-7; tentative D call: TRBD2 (6 bases). This CDR3 region has 16 residues. The V gene lost 1 base and the J gene lost 4 bases, with 17 bases spanning the gap. Germline CDR1 and CDR2: MGHDK and SYGVNS. CDR3 bases: TGTGCCAGCAGTGAATCAACCGGAGGGGCCTATTACGAGCAGTACTTC. Amino acids: CASSESTGGAYYEQYF.

V usage is TRBV9 and J usage is TRBJ2-1, with D perhaps matching TRBD2 (6 bases). The CDR3 is made up of 14 amino acids. Per germline, CDR1 SGDLS and CDR2 YYNGEE. V lost 4 bases, J lost 6 bases, and 14 bases lay in between. The CDR3 DNA reads TGTGCCAGCAGCCCTACTTACGGGAGCAATGAGCAGTTCTTC. Translation: CASSPTYGSNEQFF. Filled out from reference TRBV9 and TRBJ2-1, the complete variable domain reads DSGVTQTPKHLITATGQRVTLRCSPRSGDLSVYWYQQSLDQGLQFLIQYYNGEERAKGNILERFSAQQFPDLHSELNLSSLELGDSALYFCASSPTYGSNEQFFGPGTRLTVL.